This entry concerns a single T cell receptor beta chain. One end of the junction fails to match germline, which may point to a read error. The study made its TCR cDNA through 5'RACE template switching. That step introduced a universal primer site along with UMIs. TCRdb processed the 5' RACE reads anew with MiXCR; each CDR3 protein has one entry. The table shows about 94,000 distinct CDR3 sequences, with more than 7.5% occurring only once. These data belong to a study of T cells after yellow fever vaccination. This CDR3 spans 16 amino acids. Looked up from germline, CDR1 is SGHTA and CDR2 is FQGNSA. This sequence joins TRBV7-2 and TRBJ2-5, with D possibly being TRBD2 (6 bases). The material was CD8+ T cells not binding an NS4B(214-222) dextramer, sorted from PBMCs, obtained around 14 days after the first yellow fever vaccination. The TCR originated in a man younger than 35 who received the YFV17D yellow fever vaccine. Written as DNA, the CDR3 is TGTGCCAGCACCTTAGGGACTGCCCGCAGGGAAGAGACCCAGTACTTC. Protein: CASTLGTARREETQYF.